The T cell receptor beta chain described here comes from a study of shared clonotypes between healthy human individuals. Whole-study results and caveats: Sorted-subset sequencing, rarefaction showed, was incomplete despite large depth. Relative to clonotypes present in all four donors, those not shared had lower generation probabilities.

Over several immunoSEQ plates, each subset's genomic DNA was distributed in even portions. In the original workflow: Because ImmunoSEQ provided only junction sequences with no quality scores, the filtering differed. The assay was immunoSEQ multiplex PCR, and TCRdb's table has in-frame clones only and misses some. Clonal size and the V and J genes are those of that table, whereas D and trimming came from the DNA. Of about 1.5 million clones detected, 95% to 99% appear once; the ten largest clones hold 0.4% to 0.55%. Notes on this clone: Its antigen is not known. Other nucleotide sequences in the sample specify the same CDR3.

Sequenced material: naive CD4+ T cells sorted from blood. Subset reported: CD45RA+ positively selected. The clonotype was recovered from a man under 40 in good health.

CDR3 in amino acids: CASSLGLGGGETQYF. The CDR3 coding sequence is TGCGCCAGCAGCTTGGGGCTTGGGGGCGGGGAGACCCAGTACTTC. The J gene is TRBJ2-5, the V gene TRBV5-1; the D gene is possibly TRBD1 (6 bases). The CDR3 is 15 amino acids. Trimming took 0 bases from V and 5 from J, leaving 14 bases between them. Germline V gene sequence: CDR1 SGHRS, CDR2 YFSETQ.